These 23 T cell receptor beta chains were sequenced from one sample in a study of human T cells and chemical hapten exposure. TCRdb ran MiXCR on the RACE reads and lists one entry per CDR3 protein. Seen here are over 85,000 distinct CDR3 sequences, 7% to 10% observed once, and the top ten hold around 2%. The time point here: patch test 2, 6 weeks after DPC sensitization. Treatment noted: therapeutic diphenylcyclopropenone sensitization with weekly scalp DPC. The sample was whole blood, taken in connection with sensitization to the hapten diphenylcyclopropenone (DPC). The receptors here all came from a woman aged 40 to 50 with alopecia areata. Some clones in this sample may be carry-over from other donors' samples.

This clonotype was seen a few times. The genes are TRBV29-1 and TRBJ2-1; 7 bases line up with TRBD2. The CDR3 sequence is 15 residues long. J gave up 2 bases and V 5 bases, and 9 bases lay outside the gene matches. The germline gives CDR1 SQVTM, CDR2 ANQGSEA. The CDR3 reads CSVSSGYTPYNEQFF. Written as DNA, the CDR3 is TGCAGCGTTAGTAGCGGGTATACCCCCTACAATGAGCAGTTCTTC.

This clonotype was seen many times. The gene calls are TRBV28 and TRBJ2-3; 11 nucleotides align to TRBD2. The V gene's germline CDR1 is MDHEN and CDR2 SYDVKM. V shed 1 base, J shed 2 bases, and the junction held 8 bases outside the gene matches. The CDR3 sequence is 18 residues long. The chain's CDR3 is CASSLYRASGGITDTQYF. CDR3 nucleotides: TGTGCCAGCAGTTTATATCGGGCTAGCGGGGGGATCACAGATACGCAGTATTTT.

The sample holds a few counts of this clonotype. The V call is TRBV29-1, the J call TRBJ2-1, with 7 bases identical to TRBD1. CDR1 SQVTM and CDR2 ANQGSEA come from the germline V gene. V lost 6 bases, J lost 0 bases, and 5 bases stayed unmatched. CDR3 size: 14 residues. CDR3 loop: CSVEQGTSYNEQFF. DNA for the CDR3: TGCAGCGTCGAACAGGGGACCTCCTACAATGAGCAGTTCTTC.

Worth noting for this clonotype: A read error may account for a junction end that differs from germline. The chain recombines TRBV5-1 with TRBJ1-1, with D unclear. Germline lookup yields CDR1 SGHRS and CDR2 YFSETQ. This CDR3 is built from 15 residues. CDR3 amino acids: CASGLGTAPGQVAFF. CDR3 bases: TGCGCCAGCGGCTTGGGAACTGCACCGGGCCAGGTAGCTTTCTTT.

There are many counts of this clonotype. The genes are TRBV5-8 and TRBJ1-1; unclear D gene. Trimming took 4 bases from V and 4 from J, leaving 5 bases between them. The CDR3 covers 11 residues. Germline assignment: CDR1 SGHTS and CDR2 YDEGEE. CDR3 DNA sequence: TGTGCCAGCAGCCGGGCCACTGAAGCTTTCTTT. Encoded protein: CASSRATEAFF.

This clonotype was seen many times. The V call is TRBV11-2, the J call TRBJ2-1; D might be TRBD1 (6 bases). CDR3 length: 15 residues. Germline loops: CDR1 SGHAT, CDR2 FQNNGV. Trimming took 6 bases from V and 0 from J, leaving 12 bases between them. The CDR3 region has the DNA TGTGCCAGCAGAGTGGTAGGGGGCTCCTACAATGAGCAGTTCTTC. Its protein is CASRVVGGSYNEQFF.

The V gene is TRBV28, the J gene TRBJ2-2, with D unresolved. This CDR3 is 13 amino acids long. Germline CDR1 reads MDHEN; CDR2 reads SYDVKM. The V gene lost 11 bases and the J gene lost 5 bases, with 15 bases spanning the gap. CDR3 amino acids: CAVENSVTGELFF. In DNA, the CDR3 is TGTGCCGTGGAGAACTCAGTAACCGGGGAGCTGTTTTTT. The complete variable domain, with remaining parts taken from reference TRBV28 and TRBJ2-2, reads DVKVTQSSRYLVKRTGEKVFLECVQDMDHENMFWYRQDPGLGLRLIYFSYDVKMKEKGDIPEGYSVSREKKERFSLILESASTNQTSMYLCAVENSVTGELFFGEGSRLTVL.

This clonotype appeared a few times. The V call is TRBV7-9, the J call TRBJ1-3, with D possibly TRBD1 on 5 matching bases. From germline, CDR1 is SEHNR and CDR2 FQNEAQ (reference sequence). The CDR3 runs 15 residues. The V end lost 3 bases, the J end lost 4 bases, and 13 bases lay between the germline ends. CDR3 in amino acids: CASSLGGIGGNTIYF. CDR3 DNA sequence: TGTGCCAGCAGCTTGGGGGGAATCGGCGGAAACACCATATATTTT. Combining the CDR3 with reference TRBV7-9 and TRBJ1-3 gives the whole variable domain DTGVSQNPRHKITKRGQNVTFRCDPISEHNRLYWYRQTLGQGPEFLTYFQNEAQLEKSRLLSDRFSAERPKGSFSTLEIQRTEQGDSAMYLCASSLGGIGGNTIYFGEGSWLTVV.

This clonotype was found a few times. The chain carries TRBV2 and TRBJ1-4; 10 bases map to TRBD1. This CDR3 is built from 15 residues. Germline V CDR1 and CDR2: SNHLY, FYNNEI. The V gene end was trimmed by 3 bases and the J gene end by 10 bases; junction bases not matched to a gene: 8. The CDR3 sequence: CASSEVGQGLGKLFF. The DNA of the CDR3 is TGTGCCAGCAGTGAGGTGGGACAGGGGTTAGGAAAACTGTTTTTT.

This clonotype was recorded a few times. The chain is built from TRBV3-1 and TRBJ2-1; TRBD2 might be the D (5 bases). The germline V gene encodes CDR1 LGHDT and CDR2 YNNKEL (reference sequence). V was pared by 1 base and J by 6 bases, with 10 bases between. The CDR3 covers 14 residues. CDR3 region: CASSQGLSVNEQFF. The CDR3 region has the DNA TGTGCCAGCAGCCAAGGACTAAGTGTCAATGAGCAGTTCTTC.

This clonotype is medium-sized by share. This chain connects TRBV4-3 to TRBJ2-1; 12 bases are shared with TRBD1. The V segment lost 0 bases and the J segment 8 bases; nucleotides outside the gene matches: 8. The CDR3 is made up of 17 amino acids. Germline V CDR1 and CDR2: LGHNA, YSLEER. This CDR3 reads CASSQEGGGTGGHEQFF. CDR3 coding DNA: TGCGCCAGCAGCCAAGAAGGGGGAGGGACAGGGGGCCATGAGCAGTTCTTC.

This clonotype was observed many times. The chain is built from TRBV2 and TRBJ2-7; D gene ambiguous. The CDR3 loop spans 12 amino acids. Trimming stripped 7 bases from V and 2 bases from J, with 9 bases between. Germline V gives CDR1 SNHLY, CDR2 FYNNEI. CDR3 loop: CASMFETYEQYF. CDR3 DNA sequence: TGTGCCAGCATGTTCGAAACCTACGAGCAGTACTTC. Using reference TRBV2 and TRBJ2-7 for the parts outside the CDR3, the full variable domain is EPEVTQTPSHQVTQMGQEVILRCVPISNHLYFYWYRQILGQKVEFLVSFYNNEISEKSEIFDDQFSVERPDGSNFTLKIRSTKLEDSAMYFCASMFETYEQYFGPGTRLTVT.

V and J are TRBV7-9 and TRBJ1-6; D gene ambiguous. Per germline, CDR1 SEHNR and CDR2 FQNEAQ (reference sequence). Trimming left V 3 bases short and J 5 bases short, with 11 bases between. The CDR3 sequence is 15 residues long. The CDR3 DNA sequence: TGTGCCAGCAGCTTGAACAGCGCCGATAATTCACCCCTCCACTTT. Translated, it gives CASSLNSADNSPLHF.

The chain combines TRBV21-1 with TRBJ1-1. TRBV21-1 is a known pseudogene. CDR3 length: 16 amino acids. The CDR3 DNA sequence: TGTGCCAGCAGCAAAGACCTAGACGTGGGTGGCACTGAAGCTTTCTTT. Protein: CASSKDLDVGGTEAFF.

This clonotype came up many times. The chain uses TRBV4-3 and TRBJ1-6; D is uncertain. CDR1 and CDR2 (germline): LGHNA, YSLEER. Trimming pared 0 bases from V and 10 bases from J, leaving 7 bases between. This CDR3 is built from 13 residues. The CDR3 loop reads CASSQELQSPLHF. CDR3 coding DNA: TGCGCCAGCAGCCAAGAACTCCAGTCACCCCTCCACTTT.

This clonotype was seen at least ten times. In nucleotides, the CDR3 is TGTGCCAGCAGTGCCGACAGGGTCCGGGCTACTGAAGCTTTCTTT. Translating gives CASSADRVRATEAFF. The V and J genes are TRBV27 and TRBJ1-1; 7 nucleotides match TRBD1. This CDR3 has 15 residues. The V gene's germline CDR1 is MNHEY and CDR2 SMNVEV (reference sequence). Unmatched junction bases numbered 11, after V lost 5 bases and J lost 5 bases.

This clonotype appeared a few times. V is TRBV20-1 and J is TRBJ2-1; perhaps TRBD2 as D (6 bases). This CDR3 has 16 residues. The germline gives CDR1 DFQATT, CDR2 SNEGSKA (reference sequence). V was clipped by 5 bases and J by 0 bases, with 17 bases between them. Written as DNA, the CDR3 is TGCAGTGCTGAACGTATTGGGACTGGCTCCTACAATGAGCAGTTCTTC. It translates to CSAERIGTGSYNEQFF.

This clonotype was picked up many times. The CDR3 is CASSLMEGQGQETQYF. As DNA, the CDR3 is TGTGCCAGCAGCCTGATGGAGGGACAGGGTCAAGAGACCCAGTACTTC. The V gene is TRBV28, the J gene TRBJ2-5, with 9 bases identical to TRBD1. The length of the CDR3 is 16 residues. V was clipped by 6 bases and J by 2 bases; unmatched bases: 10. Germline CDR1 is MDHEN and CDR2 is SYDVKM.

The V and J genes are TRBV6-5 and TRBJ2-7; D not certain. V was cut by 0 bases and J by 5 bases, with 5 bases left in between. The CDR3 loop spans 12 amino acids. In germline, CDR1 is MNHEY, CDR2 SVGAGI. The CDR3 spells CASSYSADEQYF. For the CDR3, the DNA is TGTGCCAGCAGTTACTCGGCGGACGAGCAGTACTTC.

This clonotype was seen ten or more times. V gene TRBV28 combines with J gene TRBJ2-5; TRBD1 or TRBD2 may be the D gene (5 bases each). Germline V lookup: CDR1 MDHEN, CDR2 SYDVKM. With 3 bases removed from V and 7 bases from J, the gap between germline ends came to 18 bases. The CDR3 loop spans 15 amino acids. The CDR3 DNA reads as TGTGCCAGCAGTTTTTGGCAGGGAGTTGAAGGGACCCAGTACTTC. Residues: CASSFWQGVEGTQYF.

The DNA of the CDR3 is TGCAGCGTTGACGTCGCAGCGGGAGGCCCCACAGATACGCAGTATTTT. Translating gives CSVDVAAGGPTDTQYF. This chain connects TRBV29-1 to TRBJ2-3, with TRBD2 identical over 9 bases. Unmatched junction bases numbered 9, after V lost 3 bases and J lost 2 bases. Germline assignment: CDR1 SQVTM and CDR2 ANQGSEA. The CDR3 contains 16 residues.

This clonotype was seen at least ten times. V is TRBV27 and J is TRBJ1-5; 7 nucleotides align to TRBD1. The CDR3 loop spans 15 amino acids. Germline CDR1 reads MNHEY; CDR2 reads SMNVEV (reference sequence). J gave up 4 bases and V 5 bases, and 8 bases lay outside the gene matches. The CDR3 region has the DNA TGTGCCAGCAGTCTGCTCGGGACAGCAAATCAGCCCCAGCATTTT. Translation gives CASSLLGTANQPQHF.

The chain is built from TRBV6-2 or TRBV6-3 and TRBJ2-7; D perhaps matches TRBD2 (5 bases). The CDR3 loop spans 11 amino acids. Trimming stripped 6 bases from V and 7 bases from J, with 10 bases between. The germline V gene has CDR1 MNHEY and CDR2 SVGEGT. The CDR3 here is CASRNRGEQYF. CDR3 nucleotide sequence: TGTGCCAGCAGAAATCGCGGGGAGCAGTACTTC.